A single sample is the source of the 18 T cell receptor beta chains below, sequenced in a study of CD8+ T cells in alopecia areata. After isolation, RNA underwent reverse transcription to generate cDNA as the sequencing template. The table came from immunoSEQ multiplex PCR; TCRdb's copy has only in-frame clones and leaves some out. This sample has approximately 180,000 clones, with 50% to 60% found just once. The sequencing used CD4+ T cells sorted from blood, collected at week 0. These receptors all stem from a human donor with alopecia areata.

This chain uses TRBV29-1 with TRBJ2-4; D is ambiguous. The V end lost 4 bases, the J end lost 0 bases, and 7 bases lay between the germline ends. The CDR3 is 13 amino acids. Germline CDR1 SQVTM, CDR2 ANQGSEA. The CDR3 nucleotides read TGCAGCGTTGGGCCACTAGCCAAAAACATTCAGTACTTC. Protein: CSVGPLAKNIQYF.

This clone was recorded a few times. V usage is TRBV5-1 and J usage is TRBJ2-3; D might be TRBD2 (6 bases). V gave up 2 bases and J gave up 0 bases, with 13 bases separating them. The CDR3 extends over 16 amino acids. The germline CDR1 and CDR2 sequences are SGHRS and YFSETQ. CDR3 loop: CASSLTSRASTDTQYF. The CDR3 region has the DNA TGCGCCAGCAGCTTAACTAGCAGGGCGAGCACAGATACGCAGTATTTT.

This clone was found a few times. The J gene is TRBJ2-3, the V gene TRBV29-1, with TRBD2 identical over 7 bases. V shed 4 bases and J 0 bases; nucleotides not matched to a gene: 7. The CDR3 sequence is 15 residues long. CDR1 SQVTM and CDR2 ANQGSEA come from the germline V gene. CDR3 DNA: TGCAGCGTTGGGGGGTCTAGCGGTAGCACAGATACGCAGTATTTT. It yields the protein CSVGGSSGSTDTQYF.

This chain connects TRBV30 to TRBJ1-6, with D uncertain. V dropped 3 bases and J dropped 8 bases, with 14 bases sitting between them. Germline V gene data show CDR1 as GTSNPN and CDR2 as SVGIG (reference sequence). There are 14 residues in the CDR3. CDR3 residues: CAWSVRLGDSPLHF. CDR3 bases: TGTGCCTGGAGCGTCCGACTTGGGGATTCACCCCTCCACTTT.

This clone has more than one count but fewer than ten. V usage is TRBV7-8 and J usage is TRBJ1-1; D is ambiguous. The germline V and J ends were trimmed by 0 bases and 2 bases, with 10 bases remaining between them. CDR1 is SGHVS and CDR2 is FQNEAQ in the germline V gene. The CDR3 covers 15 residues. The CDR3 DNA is TGTGCCAGCAGCTTAGCTGGGCAGTTTAACACTGAAGCTTTCTTT. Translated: CASSLAGQFNTEAFF.

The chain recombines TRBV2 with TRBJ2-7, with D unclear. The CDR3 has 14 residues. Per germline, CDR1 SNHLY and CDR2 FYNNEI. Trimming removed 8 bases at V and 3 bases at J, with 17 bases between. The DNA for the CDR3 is TGTGCCAGCGCGGAGTCTTTCCCCCTCTACGAGCAGTACTTC. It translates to CASAESFPLYEQYF.

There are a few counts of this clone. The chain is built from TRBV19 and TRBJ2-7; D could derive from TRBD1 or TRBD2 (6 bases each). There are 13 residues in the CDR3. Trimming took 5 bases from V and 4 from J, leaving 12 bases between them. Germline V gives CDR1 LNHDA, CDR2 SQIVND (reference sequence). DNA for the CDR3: TGTGCCAGTAGTCGTCAGGGGAGGTACGAGCAGTACTTC. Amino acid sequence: CASSRQGRYEQYF.

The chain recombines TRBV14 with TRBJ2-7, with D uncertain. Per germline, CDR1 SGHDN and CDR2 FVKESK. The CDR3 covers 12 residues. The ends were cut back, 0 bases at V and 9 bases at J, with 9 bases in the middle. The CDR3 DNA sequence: TGTGCCAGCAGCCAAGATTGGTCGGGGCAGTACTTC. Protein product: CASSQDWSGQYF.

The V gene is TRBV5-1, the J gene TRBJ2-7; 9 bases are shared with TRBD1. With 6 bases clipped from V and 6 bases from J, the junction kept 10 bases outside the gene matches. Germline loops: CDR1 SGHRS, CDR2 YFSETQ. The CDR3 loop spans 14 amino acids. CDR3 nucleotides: TGCGCCAGCACCGAGGGACAGGGAGGATCCGAGCAGTACTTC. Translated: CASTEGQGGSEQYF. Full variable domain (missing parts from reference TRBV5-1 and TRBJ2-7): KAGVTQTPRYLIKTRGQQVTLSCSPISGHRSVSWYQQTPGQGLQFLFEYFSETQRNKGNFPGRFSGRQFSNSRSEMNVSTLELGDSALYLCASTEGQGGSEQYFGPGTRLTVT.

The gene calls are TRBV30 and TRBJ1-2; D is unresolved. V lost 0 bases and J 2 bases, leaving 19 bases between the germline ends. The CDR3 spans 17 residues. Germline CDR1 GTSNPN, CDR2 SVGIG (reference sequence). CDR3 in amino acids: CAWSVIGSWTANYGYTF. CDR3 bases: TGTGCCTGGAGTGTTATTGGATCTTGGACCGCCAACTATGGCTACACCTTC.

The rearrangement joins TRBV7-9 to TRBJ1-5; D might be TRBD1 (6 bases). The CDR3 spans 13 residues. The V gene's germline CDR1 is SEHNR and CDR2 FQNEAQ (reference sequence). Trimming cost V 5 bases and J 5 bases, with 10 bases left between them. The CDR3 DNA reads TGTGCCAGCAGCGAGGGGGGGCATCAGCCCCAGCATTTT. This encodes CASSEGGHQPQHF.

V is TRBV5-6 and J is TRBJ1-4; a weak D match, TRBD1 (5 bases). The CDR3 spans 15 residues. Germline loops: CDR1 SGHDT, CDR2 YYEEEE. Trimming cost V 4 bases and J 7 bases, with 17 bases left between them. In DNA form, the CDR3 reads TGTGCCAGCAGCGCGGGACGTTCTGAGGCTGAAAAACTGTTTTTT. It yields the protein CASSAGRSEAEKLFF.

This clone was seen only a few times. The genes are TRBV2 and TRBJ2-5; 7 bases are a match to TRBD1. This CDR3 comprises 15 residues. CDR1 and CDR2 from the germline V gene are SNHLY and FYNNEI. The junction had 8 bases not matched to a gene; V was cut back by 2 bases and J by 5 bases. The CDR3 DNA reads TGTGCCAGCAGTGAAAGTCCGACAGGGACGGAGACCCAGTACTTC. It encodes CASSESPTGTETQYF.

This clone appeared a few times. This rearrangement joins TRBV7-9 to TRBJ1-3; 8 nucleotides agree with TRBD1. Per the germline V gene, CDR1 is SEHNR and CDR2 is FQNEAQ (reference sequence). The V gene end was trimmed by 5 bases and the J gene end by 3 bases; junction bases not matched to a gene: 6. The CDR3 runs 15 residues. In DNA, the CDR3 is TGTGCCAGCAGCCTTCAGGGGGCCATTGGAAACACCATATATTTT. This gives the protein CASSLQGAIGNTIYF.

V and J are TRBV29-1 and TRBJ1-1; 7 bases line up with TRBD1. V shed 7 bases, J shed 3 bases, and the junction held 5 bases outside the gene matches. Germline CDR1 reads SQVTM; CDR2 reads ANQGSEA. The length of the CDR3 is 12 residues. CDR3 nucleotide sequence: TGCAGCGCTGACAGGGCGGACACTGAAGCTTTCTTT. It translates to CSADRADTEAFF. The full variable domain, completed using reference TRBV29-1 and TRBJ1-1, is SAVISQKPSRDICQRGTSLTIQCQVDSQVTMMFWYRQQPGQSLTLIATANQGSEATYESGFVIDKFPISRPNLTFSTLTVSNMSPEDSSIYLCSADRADTEAFFGQGTRLTVV.

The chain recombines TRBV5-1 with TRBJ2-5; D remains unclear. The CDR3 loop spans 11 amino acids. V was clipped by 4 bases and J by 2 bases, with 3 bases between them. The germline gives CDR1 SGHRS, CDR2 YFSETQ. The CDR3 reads CASSIQETQYF. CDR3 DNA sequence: TGCGCCAGCAGCATACAAGAGACCCAGTACTTC.

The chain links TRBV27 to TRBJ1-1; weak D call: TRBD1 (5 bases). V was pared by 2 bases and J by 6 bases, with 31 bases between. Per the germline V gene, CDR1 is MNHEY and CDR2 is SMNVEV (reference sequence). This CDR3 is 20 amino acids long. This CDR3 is CASSLTRVYEGTTLISEAFF. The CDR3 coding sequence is TGTGCCAGCAGTTTAACACGTGTGTATGAGGGGACCACCCTCATATCTGAAGCTTTCTTT.

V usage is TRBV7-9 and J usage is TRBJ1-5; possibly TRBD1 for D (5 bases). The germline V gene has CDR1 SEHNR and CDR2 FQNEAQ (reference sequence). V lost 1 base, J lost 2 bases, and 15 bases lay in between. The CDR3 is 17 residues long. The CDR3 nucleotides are TGTGCCAGCAGCTTAGAGGGGACCTTTGGGGGCAATCAGCCCCAGCATTTT. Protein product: CASSLEGTFGGNQPQHF.